This T cell receptor beta chain derives from a study of cytomegalovirus exposure and HLA in healthy donors (dated by TCRdb to 2017 to 2019). With respect to the entire study: The roughly 670 repertoires of the first cohort and the roughly 120 validation repertoires were produced on the same platform, according to a later analysis. The study was designed to test whether signatures of past pathogen exposure could be identified by cataloging public T cell receptors. Besides the first cohort of around 670 subjects, a separate validation cohort made up of around 120 different subjects was used. The study combined high-throughput TCR immunosequencing, statistical association of individual TCRs with disease status, and machine learning to predict cytomegalovirus infection status. The paper as a whole reports these results and caveats: In vitro tests confirmed that a few of the cytomegalovirus-associated TCR beta chains recognize cytomegalovirus antigens. Most TCR sequences were seen in very few donors, while some public TCRs were found in many individuals. A later analysis had no HLA typing for the validation cohort, so co-occurrence there was scored across all 110 or so repertoires. The classifier was reported to diagnose cytomegalovirus status with high specificity and sensitivity in both the original cohort and the validation cohort. It was suggested by the authors that the approach could potentially be generalized to other disease states and immunological phenotypes. Subsequent analysis determined that TCRs grouped into clusters in the first cohort also showed a tendency toward co-occurrence across the roughly 120 validation repertoires, and about 94% of cluster scores exceeded 0. A total of roughly 160 TCR beta chains were listed by the study as associated with cytomegalovirus.

Unmatched junction bases come to 8, with V trimmed by 4 bases and J by 9 bases. From the germline V gene, CDR1 is MNHNS and CDR2 is SASEGT. The CDR3 numbers 13 residues from cysteine through phenylalanine. The entry retains the CDR3 DNA only, 39 bases that are in frame from base 1. Separate from the approximately 700-subject first cohort, the validation cohort of roughly 110 subjects was the group to which the donors belonged. The library came from the immunoSEQ multiplex PCR assay. The authors' analysis ran thus. A statistical classification framework was built to diagnose cytomegalovirus status from the catalog of TCR beta chain sequences. The source is immuneACCESS, and TCRdb retained only in-frame sequences with V and J called. Part of the clones is not carried over; for the studies checked, unresolved V genes explain less than half of this, and the remainder is unexplained. The V and J calls and clone size come from that table; D and trimming were worked out from the DNA. The sample table lists 260,000 or so clones, 88% of them with a count of one. The ten largest clonotypes hold 0.92% of the sample.

Points on this clone: The antigen it binds to is not known. Base qualities are not recorded, but no much larger clone differs from it by a single base.

The sequenced material came from PBMCs. This TCR came from a woman aged 18-29 years in good health and CMV-seronegative. The V and J genes are TRBV6-1 and TRBJ2-7, and TRBD1 matches 8 of the central bases. The DNA is TGTGCCAGCAGTGCCCGGGACAGGCAAATGCAGTACTTC. The resulting protein is CASSARDRQMQYF.